The source of this TCR beta chain is a study of T-cell reconstitution after alpha-beta-depleted transplantation in children. Study outcomes and limitations: The main origin of T-cell counts and diversity one year after transplant was newly produced T cells. Some patients' high day-60 TCRbeta diversity was traced to surviving recipient T cells and thymic progenitors. Approximately two months post-transplant, alpha-beta T cells reportedly originated from several hundred expanded graft clones.

About this clonotype: The target antigen is unknown.

TCRbeta library construction was performed incorporating unique molecular identifiers. TCRdb reprocessed the PCR reads via MiXCR and lists one record per CDR3 protein. The sample includes fewer than 400,000 distinct CDR3 sequences, roughly 21% of them seen just once. The CDR3 contains 17 residues. Trimming at V came to 6 bases and at J to 2 bases, leaving 14 bases not matched to a gene. The sequenced sample was PBMCs, mostly from graft donor cells, obtained 180 days after TCRalphabeta/CD19-depleted stem cell transplant. This clonotype was sampled from a male patient under 18 who had a stem cell transplant for acute lymphoblastic leukemia, so the T cells may come from the graft donor. The rearrangement joins TRBV12-3 or TRBV12-4 to TRBJ2-3; TRBD2 agrees at 7 bases. The CDR3 DNA follows: TGTGCCAGCAGCCCTACATTTCTAGCGGCAAACACAGATACGCAGTATTTT. Residues: CASSPTFLAANTDTQYF.